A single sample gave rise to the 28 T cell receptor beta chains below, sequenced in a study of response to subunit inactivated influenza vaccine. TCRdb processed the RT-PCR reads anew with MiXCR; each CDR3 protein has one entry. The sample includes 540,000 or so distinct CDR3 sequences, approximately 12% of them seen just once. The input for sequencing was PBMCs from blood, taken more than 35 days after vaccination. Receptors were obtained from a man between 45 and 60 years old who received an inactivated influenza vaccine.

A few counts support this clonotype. The CDR3 DNA follows: TGTGCCAGCAGCTTCCCTAGGGCGGTAGGGGGCTTTACAGATACGCAGTATTTT. It is translated as CASSFPRAVGGFTDTQYF. This chain links TRBV7-8 with TRBJ2-3, with TRBD1 matching 7 bases. This CDR3 has 18 amino acids. Germline trimming cut 3 bases from V and 3 bases from J; bases unmatched to any gene: 15. Per germline, CDR1 SGHVS and CDR2 FQNEAQ.

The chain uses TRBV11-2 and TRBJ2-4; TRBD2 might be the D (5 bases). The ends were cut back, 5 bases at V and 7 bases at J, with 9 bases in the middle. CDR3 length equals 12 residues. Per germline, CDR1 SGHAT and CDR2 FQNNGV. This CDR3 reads CASSRRGNIQYF. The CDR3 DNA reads TGTGCCAGCAGCAGGCGAGGGAACATTCAGTACTTC.

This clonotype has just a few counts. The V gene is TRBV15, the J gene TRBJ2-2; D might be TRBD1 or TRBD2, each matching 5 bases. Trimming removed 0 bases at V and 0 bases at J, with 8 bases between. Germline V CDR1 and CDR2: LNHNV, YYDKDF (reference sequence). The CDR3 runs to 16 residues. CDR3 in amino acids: CATSRDGGSNTGELFF. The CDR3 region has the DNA TGTGCCACCAGCAGAGATGGGGGTTCGAACACCGGGGAGCTGTTTTTT.

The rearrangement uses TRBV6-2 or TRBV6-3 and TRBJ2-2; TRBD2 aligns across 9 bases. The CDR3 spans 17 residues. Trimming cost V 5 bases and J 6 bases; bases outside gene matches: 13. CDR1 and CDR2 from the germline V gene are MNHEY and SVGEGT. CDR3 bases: TGTGCCAGCAGTCGTAGCGGGAGTTTCTGGGCCCCCGGGGAGCTGTTTTTT. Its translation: CASSRSGSFWAPGELFF.

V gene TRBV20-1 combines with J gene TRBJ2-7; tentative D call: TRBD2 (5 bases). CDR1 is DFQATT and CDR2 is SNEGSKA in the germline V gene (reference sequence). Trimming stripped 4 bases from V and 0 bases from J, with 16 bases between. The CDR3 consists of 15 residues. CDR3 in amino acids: CSATPWRRGSYEQYF. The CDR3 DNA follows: TGCAGTGCTACCCCCTGGAGGAGAGGCTCCTACGAGCAGTACTTC.

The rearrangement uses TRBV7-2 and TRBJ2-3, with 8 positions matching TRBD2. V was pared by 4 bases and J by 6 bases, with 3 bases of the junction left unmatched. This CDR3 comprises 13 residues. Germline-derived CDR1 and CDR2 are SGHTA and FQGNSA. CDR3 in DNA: TGTGCCAGCAGCTCCCCTAGCGGGGATACGCAGTATTTT. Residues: CASSSPSGDTQYF.

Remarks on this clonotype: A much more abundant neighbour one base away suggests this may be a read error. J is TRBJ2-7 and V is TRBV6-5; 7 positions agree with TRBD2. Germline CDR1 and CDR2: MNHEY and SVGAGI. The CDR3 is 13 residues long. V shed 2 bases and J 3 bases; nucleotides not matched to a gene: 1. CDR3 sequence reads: CASSYGEGYEQYF. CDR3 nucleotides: TGTGCCAGCAGTTACGGGGAGGGCTACGAGCAGTACTTC.

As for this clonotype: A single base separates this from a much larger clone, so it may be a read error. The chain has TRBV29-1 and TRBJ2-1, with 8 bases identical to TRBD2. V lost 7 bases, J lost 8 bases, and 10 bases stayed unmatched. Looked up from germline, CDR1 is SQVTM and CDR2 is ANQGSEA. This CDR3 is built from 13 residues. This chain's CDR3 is CSATTGRDHEQFF. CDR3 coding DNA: TGCAGCGCGACTACCGGGAGGGATCATGAGCAGTTCTTC.

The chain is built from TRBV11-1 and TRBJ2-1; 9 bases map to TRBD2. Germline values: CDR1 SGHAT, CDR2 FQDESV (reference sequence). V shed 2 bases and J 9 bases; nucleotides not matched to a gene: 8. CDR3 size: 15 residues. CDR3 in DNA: TGTGCCAGCAGCTTAAGAGCGGGGGGCCCCCGTGAGCAGTTCTTC. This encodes CASSLRAGGPREQFF.

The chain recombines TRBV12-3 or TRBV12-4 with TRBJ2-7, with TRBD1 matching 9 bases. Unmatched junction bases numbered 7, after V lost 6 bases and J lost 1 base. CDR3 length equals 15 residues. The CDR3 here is CASSNPGQGSYEQYF. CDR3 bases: TGTGCCAGCAGCAATCCTGGACAGGGGTCCTACGAGCAGTACTTC.

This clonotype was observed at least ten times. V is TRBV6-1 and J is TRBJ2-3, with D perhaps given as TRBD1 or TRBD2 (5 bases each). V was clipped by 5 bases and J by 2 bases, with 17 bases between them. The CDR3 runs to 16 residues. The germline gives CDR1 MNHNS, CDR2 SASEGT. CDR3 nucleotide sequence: TGTGCCAGCAGTATGGACTGGGGCGGTTACACAGATACGCAGTATTTT. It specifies CASSMDWGGYTDTQYF.

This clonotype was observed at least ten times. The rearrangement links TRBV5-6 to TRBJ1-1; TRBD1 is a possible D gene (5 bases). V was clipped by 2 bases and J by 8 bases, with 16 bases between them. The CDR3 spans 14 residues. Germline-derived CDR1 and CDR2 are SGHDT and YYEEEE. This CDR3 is CASSFVAGLQEAFF. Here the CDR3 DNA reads TGTGCCAGCAGCTTTGTGGCAGGGCTCCAGGAAGCTTTCTTT.

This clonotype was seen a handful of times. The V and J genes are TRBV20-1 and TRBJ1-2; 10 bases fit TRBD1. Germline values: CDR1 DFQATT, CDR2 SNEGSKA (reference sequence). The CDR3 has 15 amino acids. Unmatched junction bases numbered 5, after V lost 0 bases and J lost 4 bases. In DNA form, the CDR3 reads TGCAGTGCTAGAGAGACAGGGGGCGTTGGCTATGGCTACACCTTC. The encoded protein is CSARETGGVGYGYTF.

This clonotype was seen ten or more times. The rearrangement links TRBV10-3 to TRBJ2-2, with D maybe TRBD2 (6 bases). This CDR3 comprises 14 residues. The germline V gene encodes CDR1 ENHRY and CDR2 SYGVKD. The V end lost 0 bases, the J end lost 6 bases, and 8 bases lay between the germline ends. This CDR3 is CAISESPGAGELFF. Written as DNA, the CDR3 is TGTGCCATCAGTGAGTCTCCGGGAGCCGGGGAGCTGTTTTTT.

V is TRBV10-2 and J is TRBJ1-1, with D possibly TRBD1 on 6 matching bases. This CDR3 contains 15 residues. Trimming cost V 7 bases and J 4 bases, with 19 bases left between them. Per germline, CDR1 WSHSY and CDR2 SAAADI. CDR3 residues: CASIEDRDSGTEAFF. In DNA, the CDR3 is TGCGCCAGCATAGAGGACAGAGATAGTGGCACTGAAGCTTTCTTT.

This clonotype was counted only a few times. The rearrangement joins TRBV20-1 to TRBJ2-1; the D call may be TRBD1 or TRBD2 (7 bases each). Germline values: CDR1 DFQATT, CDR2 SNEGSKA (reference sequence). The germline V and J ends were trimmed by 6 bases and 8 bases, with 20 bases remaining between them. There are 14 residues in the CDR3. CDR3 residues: CSAKRLAGGDEQFF. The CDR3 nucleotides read TGCAGTGCAAAAAGACTAGCAGGGGGGGATGAGCAGTTCTTC.

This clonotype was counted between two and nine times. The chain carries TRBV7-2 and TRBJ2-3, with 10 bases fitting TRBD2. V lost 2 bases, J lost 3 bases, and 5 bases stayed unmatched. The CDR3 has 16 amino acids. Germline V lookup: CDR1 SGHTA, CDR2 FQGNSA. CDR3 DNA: TGTGCCAGCAGCTTACAGCGGGGGGGTCGGACAGATACGCAGTATTTT. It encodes CASSLQRGGRTDTQYF.

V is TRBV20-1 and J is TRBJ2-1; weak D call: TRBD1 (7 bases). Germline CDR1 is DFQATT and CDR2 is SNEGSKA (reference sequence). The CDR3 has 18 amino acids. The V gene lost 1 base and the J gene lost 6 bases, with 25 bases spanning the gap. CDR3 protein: CSARASQQGTSGVNEQFF. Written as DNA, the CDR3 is TGCAGTGCTAGAGCCTCACAACAGGGGACCTCGGGGGTCAATGAGCAGTTCTTC.

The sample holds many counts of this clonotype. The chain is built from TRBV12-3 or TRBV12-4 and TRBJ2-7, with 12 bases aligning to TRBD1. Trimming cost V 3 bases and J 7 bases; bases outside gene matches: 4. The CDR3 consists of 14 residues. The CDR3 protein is CASSLGQGAREQYF. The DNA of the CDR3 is TGTGCCAGCAGTTTGGGACAGGGGGCCCGGGAGCAGTACTTC.

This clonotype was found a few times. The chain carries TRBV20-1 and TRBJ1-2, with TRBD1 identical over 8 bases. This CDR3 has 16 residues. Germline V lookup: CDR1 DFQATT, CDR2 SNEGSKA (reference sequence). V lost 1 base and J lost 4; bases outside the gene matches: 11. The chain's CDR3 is CSARAFSGGGGYGYTF. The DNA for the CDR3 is TGCAGTGCTAGAGCTTTCTCAGGGGGCGGTGGCTATGGCTACACCTTC.

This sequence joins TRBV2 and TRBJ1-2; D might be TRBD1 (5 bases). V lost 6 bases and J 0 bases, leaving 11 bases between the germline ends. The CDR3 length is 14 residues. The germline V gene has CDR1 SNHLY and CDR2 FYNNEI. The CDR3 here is CASRRDVANYGYTF. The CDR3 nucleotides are TGTGCCAGCAGGCGGGACGTAGCTAACTATGGCTACACCTTC.

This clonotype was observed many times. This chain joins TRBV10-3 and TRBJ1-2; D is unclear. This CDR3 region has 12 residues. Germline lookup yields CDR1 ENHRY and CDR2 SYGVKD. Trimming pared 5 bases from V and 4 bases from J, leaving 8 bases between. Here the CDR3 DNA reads TGTGCCATCAGTCCCGGAACCTATGGCTACACCTTC. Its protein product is CAISPGTYGYTF.

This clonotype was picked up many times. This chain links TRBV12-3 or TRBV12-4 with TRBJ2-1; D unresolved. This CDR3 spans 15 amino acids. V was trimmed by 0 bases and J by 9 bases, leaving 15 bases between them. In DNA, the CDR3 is TGTGCCAGCAGTTTAGCTGGTCCAATCATCCGTGAGCAGTTCTTC. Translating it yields CASSLAGPIIREQFF.

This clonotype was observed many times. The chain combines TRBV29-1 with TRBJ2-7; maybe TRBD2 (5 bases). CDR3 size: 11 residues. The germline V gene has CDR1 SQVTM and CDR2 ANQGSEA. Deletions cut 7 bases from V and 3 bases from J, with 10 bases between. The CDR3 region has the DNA TGCAGCGGAACCCGGGGCTACGAGCAGTACTTC. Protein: CSGTRGYEQYF.

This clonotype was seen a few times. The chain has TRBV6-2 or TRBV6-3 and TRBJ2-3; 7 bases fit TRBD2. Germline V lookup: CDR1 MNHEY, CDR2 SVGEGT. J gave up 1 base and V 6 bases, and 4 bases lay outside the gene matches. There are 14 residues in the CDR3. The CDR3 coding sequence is TGTGCCAGCAGGTGGAGCGGGGGCACAGATACGCAGTATTTT. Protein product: CASRWSGGTDTQYF.

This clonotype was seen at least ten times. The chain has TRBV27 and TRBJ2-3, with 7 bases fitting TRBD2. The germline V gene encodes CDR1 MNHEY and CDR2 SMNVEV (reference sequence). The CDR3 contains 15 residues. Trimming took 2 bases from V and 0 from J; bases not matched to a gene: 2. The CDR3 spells CASSLRGLSTDTQYF. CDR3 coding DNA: TGTGCCAGCAGTTTAAGGGGACTAAGCACAGATACGCAGTATTTT.

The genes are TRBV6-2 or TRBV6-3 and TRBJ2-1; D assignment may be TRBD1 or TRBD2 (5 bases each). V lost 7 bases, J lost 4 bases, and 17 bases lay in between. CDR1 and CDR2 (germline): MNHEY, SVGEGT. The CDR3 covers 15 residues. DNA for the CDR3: TGTGCCAGCACCCTCGACCGGGGCTCTTACAATGAGCAGTTCTTC. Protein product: CASTLDRGSYNEQFF.

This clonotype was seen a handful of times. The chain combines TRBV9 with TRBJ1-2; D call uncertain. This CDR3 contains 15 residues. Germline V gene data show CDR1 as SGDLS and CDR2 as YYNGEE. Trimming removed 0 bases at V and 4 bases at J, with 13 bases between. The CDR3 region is CASSVGRTEFYGYTF. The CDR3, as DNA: TGTGCCAGCAGCGTAGGGCGGACGGAGTTCTATGGCTACACCTTC.